One and the same sample provided the 18 T cell receptor beta chains below, sequenced in a study of blood T cell repertoires in COVID-19 (dated by TCRdb to the early 2020s). Library preparation employed the immunoSEQ multiplex PCR assay. This immuneACCESS table, as held by TCRdb, lists in-frame sequences with V and J called but not all clones. Of the missing ones, under half trace to an unresolved V gene in checked studies; the others have no known cause. The sample includes about 280,000 clones, with 90% observed a single time. The ten top clones hold about 1.8% of the sample. Sample: PBMCs or T cells enriched from blood (not recorded which). All receptors derive from a woman in her late teens or twenties with acute COVID-19.

The chain links TRBV14 to TRBJ1-4; 8 bases fit TRBD1. The CDR3 extends over 19 amino acids. CDR1 and CDR2 from the germline V gene are SGHDN and FVKESK. V gave up 1 base and J gave up 6 bases; unmatched junction bases: 16. The CDR3 here is CASSQVAGTGNRRDEKLFF. In DNA, the CDR3 is TGTGCCAGCAGCCAAGTAGCCGGGACAGGCAACCGGAGGGATGAAAAACTGTTTTTT.

The chain has TRBV7-8 and TRBJ1-1, with D hard to call. V was cut by 1 base and J by 1 base, with 13 bases left in between. From germline, CDR1 is SGHVS and CDR2 FQNEAQ. CDR3 length: 16 residues. The chain's CDR3 is CASSLGGSSTNTEAFF. In DNA form, the CDR3 reads TGTGCCAGCAGCTTAGGCGGTTCCTCCACGAACACTGAAGCTTTCTTT.

CDR3 in DNA: TGTGCCAGCAGCGCCGGCATCCGGGACAGGGATTATGGCTACACCTTC. Amino acid sequence: CASSAGIRDRDYGYTF. The rearrangement links TRBV9 to TRBJ1-2; 9 positions agree with TRBD1. The CDR3 covers 16 residues. V shed 3 bases, J shed 5 bases, and the junction held 11 bases outside the gene matches. Germline V gene lookup returns CDR1 SGDLS and CDR2 YYNGEE.

The gene calls are TRBV7-2 and TRBJ2-7, with 10 bases identical to TRBD1. This CDR3 has 15 amino acids. The J segment lost 4 bases and the V segment lost 5 bases, leaving 8 bases of the junction unmatched. Germline V gives CDR1 SGHTA, CDR2 FQGNSA. DNA for the CDR3: TGTGCCAGCAGCACCCAGACAGGGGGCGGTTACGAGCAGTACTTC. Translation gives CASSTQTGGGYEQYF.

A word on this clone: The sample has other DNA sequences that encode this CDR3 too. V gene TRBV4-1 combines with J gene TRBJ2-7; TRBD2 matches 9 bases. Per the germline V gene, CDR1 is MGHRA and CDR2 is YSYEKL. The CDR3 length is 15 residues. Unmatched junction bases numbered 5, after V lost 1 base and J lost 4 bases. The CDR3 is CASSQVSGSGYEQYF. CDR3 DNA sequence: TGCGCCAGCAGCCAAGTTAGCGGGAGTGGGTACGAGCAGTACTTC.

About this clone itself: The sample contains more than one DNA sequence encoding this CDR3. The V call is TRBV5-5, the J call TRBJ2-1, with D unclear. This CDR3 has 14 amino acids. Germline CDR1 and CDR2: SGHKS and YYEKEE (reference sequence). With 2 bases removed from V and 4 bases from J, the gap between germline ends came to 10 bases. This CDR3 is CASSFGGSYNEQFF. Here the CDR3 DNA reads TGTGCCAGCAGCTTTGGCGGTTCTTACAATGAGCAGTTCTTC.

The CDR3 sequence: CASSPSPHSGYTF. The CDR3, as DNA: TGTGCCAGCTCACCGTCGCCTCATAGTGGCTACACCTTC. The chain uses TRBV18 and TRBJ1-2; D is ambiguous. The V and J ends lost 3 bases and 7 bases respectively, with 12 bases between them. The length of the CDR3 is 13 residues. Germline V gene lookup returns CDR1 KGHSH and CDR2 LQKENI.

The chain uses TRBV15 and TRBJ2-7; 12 positions agree with TRBD2. The V gene end was trimmed by 6 bases and the J gene end by 3 bases; junction bases not matched to a gene: 3. The CDR3 is 14 residues long. Germline V gives CDR1 LNHNV, CDR2 YYDKDF (reference sequence). This CDR3 reads CATRLAGGFYEQYF. In nucleotides, the CDR3 is TGTGCCACCAGACTAGCGGGAGGCTTCTACGAGCAGTACTTC.

The V call is TRBV6-1, the J call TRBJ1-2; the match to TRBD1 covers 7 bases. From germline, CDR1 is MNHNS and CDR2 SASEGT. J lost 6 bases, V lost 3 bases, and 4 bases had no gene match. The CDR3 spans 13 residues. The chain's CDR3 is CASSERGLDGYTF. The CDR3 DNA follows: TGTGCCAGCAGTGAGAGGGGGCTTGATGGCTACACCTTC.

The chain recombines TRBV28 with TRBJ2-7, with 11 bases aligning to TRBD2. The length of the CDR3 is 14 residues. Per germline, CDR1 MDHEN and CDR2 SYDVKM. After removal of 5 bases from V and 5 bases from J, the junction contained 5 bases not matched to a gene. CDR3 sequence (DNA): TGTGCCAGCAGTAAACTAGCGGGAGCCCACGAGCAGTACTTC. Translating it yields CASSKLAGAHEQYF. Full variable domain (rest looked up from reference TRBV28 and TRBJ2-7): DVKVTQSSRYLVKRTGEKVFLECVQDMDHENMFWYRQDPGLGLRLIYFSYDVKMKEKGDIPEGYSVSREKKERFSLILESASTNQTSMYLCASSKLAGAHEQYFGPGTRLTVT.

Only one count was recorded for this clone. The chain carries TRBV28 and TRBJ1-5, with a weak D call TRBD1 (5 bases). Germline lookup yields CDR1 MDHEN and CDR2 SYDVKM. The CDR3 has 15 amino acids. Deletions cut 4 bases from V and 1 base from J, with 11 bases between. The CDR3 DNA sequence: TGTGCCAGCAGTTACACCCGGGGGAGCAATCAGCCCCAGCATTTT. Protein: CASSYTRGSNQPQHF. Using reference TRBV28 and TRBJ1-5 for the parts outside the CDR3, the full variable domain is DVKVTQSSRYLVKRTGEKVFLECVQDMDHENMFWYRQDPGLGLRLIYFSYDVKMKEKGDIPEGYSVSREKKERFSLILESASTNQTSMYLCASSYTRGSNQPQHFGDGTRLSIL.

The rearrangement uses TRBV3-1 (or the pseudogene TRBV3-2) and TRBJ2-7; 8 positions match TRBD1. After removal of 4 bases from V and 6 bases from J, the junction contained 2 bases not matched to a gene. This CDR3 comprises 12 residues. CDR1 and CDR2 from the germline V gene are LGHDT and YNNKEL (reference sequence). The CDR3: CASSLGTGEQYF. In nucleotides, the CDR3 is TGTGCCAGCAGCCTAGGGACAGGCGAGCAGTACTTC.

The rearrangement joins TRBV5-6 to TRBJ1-5; no clear D. CDR1 is SGHDT, CDR2 YYEEEE, per germline. The CDR3 spans 14 residues. V lost 1 base and J lost 4, with 9 bases in between. CDR3 sequence (DNA): TGTGCCAGCAGCTTGTTCATCGGGAATCAGCCCCAGCATTTT. The encoded protein is CASSLFIGNQPQHF.

The chain joins TRBV29-1 to TRBJ2-1; 9 bases agree with TRBD2. The CDR3 runs 14 residues. The germline V gene encodes CDR1 SQVTM and CDR2 ANQGSEA. The trim removed 2 bases at V and 13 bases at J, leaving 12 bases unmatched. The CDR3 sequence is CSVERREGPISQFF. The CDR3 DNA reads as TGCAGCGTTGAACGGCGGGAGGGCCCGATAAGCCAGTTCTTC.

The V call is TRBV2, the J call TRBJ2-7; 7 nucleotides line up with TRBD2. CDR3 length equals 15 residues. Germline CDR1 reads SNHLY; CDR2 reads FYNNEI. Trimming cost V 7 bases and J 2 bases; bases outside gene matches: 11. CDR3 nucleotide sequence: TGTGCCAGCACCCCTACCCCTAGCGGACCCTACGAGCAGTACTTC. It specifies CASTPTPSGPYEQYF.

The sample holds one count of this clone. The gene calls are TRBV7-9 and TRBJ2-1; D is perhaps TRBD1 (6 bases). This CDR3 is built from 18 residues. The V gene's germline CDR1 is SEHNR and CDR2 FQNEAQ (reference sequence). The V and J ends lost 1 base and 0 bases respectively, with 16 bases between them. The chain's CDR3 is CASSLVGSLQGSYNEQFF. The CDR3 DNA follows: TGTGCCAGCAGCTTAGTAGGGAGTTTACAGGGCTCCTACAATGAGCAGTTCTTC.

The V gene is TRBV5-1, the J gene TRBJ2-1, with TRBD2 identical over 10 bases. V was pared by 0 bases and J by 8 bases, with 14 bases of the junction left unmatched. Germline assignment: CDR1 SGHRS and CDR2 YFSETQ. CDR3 length: 18 residues. The CDR3 region is CASSLAGTSDPFSDEQFF. DNA for the CDR3: TGCGCCAGCAGCTTGGCCGGGACTAGCGATCCATTTTCGGATGAGCAGTTCTTC. The variable domain in full, with the rest retrieved from reference TRBV5-1 and TRBJ2-1, is KAGVTQTPRYLIKTRGQQVTLSCSPISGHRSVSWYQQTPGQGLQFLFEYFSETQRNKGNFPGRFSGRQFSNSRSEMNVSTLELGDSALYLCASSLAGTSDPFSDEQFFGPGTRLTVL.

The chain recombines TRBV29-1 with TRBJ1-2, with 8 positions matching TRBD1. Trimming removed 4 bases from V and 7 bases from J; junction bases left unmatched: 11. This CDR3 contains 14 residues. CDR1 is SQVTM, CDR2 ANQGSEA, per germline. CDR3 DNA: TGCAGCGTTGGAGTGACAGGGGCGCGGTTTGGCTACACCTTC. Its protein is CSVGVTGARFGYTF. Full variable domain (missing parts from reference TRBV29-1 and TRBJ1-2): SAVISQKPSRDICQRGTSLTIQCQVDSQVTMMFWYRQQPGQSLTLIATANQGSEATYESGFVIDKFPISRPNLTFSTLTVSNMSPEDSSIYLCSVGVTGARFGYTFGSGTRLTVV.